This T cell receptor (beta chain) was recovered during a study of identical twins. Findings and caveats of the study: Insertions were reduced in abundant cord blood beta clonotypes but not in memory repertoires.

MiXCR was run by TCRdb on the 5' RACE reads, yielding one entry per CDR3 protein. Of about 890,000 distinct CDR3 sequences listed, 12% are singletons. Germline V gene lookup returns CDR1 SNHLY and CDR2 FYNNEI. The V end lost 3 bases, the J end lost 2 bases, and 8 bases lay between the germline ends. The CDR3 covers 13 residues. This clonotype was counted only a few times. Its antigen remains unidentified. The same specimen was also included in a second study, on yellow fever vaccine responses in identical twins.

The chain uses TRBV2 and TRBJ2-7; D gene uncertain. This TCR was sampled from a woman aged 18 to 35 in good health. Sequenced input: PBMCs. CDR3 loop: CASSDLNPYEQYV. The CDR3 nucleotides are TGTGCCAGCAGTGACTTAAATCCCTACGAGCAGTACGTC.